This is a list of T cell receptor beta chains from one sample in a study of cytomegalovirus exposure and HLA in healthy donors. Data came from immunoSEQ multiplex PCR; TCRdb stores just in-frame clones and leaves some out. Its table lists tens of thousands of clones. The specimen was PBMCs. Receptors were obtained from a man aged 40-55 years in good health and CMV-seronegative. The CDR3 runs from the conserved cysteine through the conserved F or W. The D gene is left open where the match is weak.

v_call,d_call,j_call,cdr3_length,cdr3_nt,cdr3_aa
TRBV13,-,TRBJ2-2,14,TGTGCCAGCAGCTTGCGACTGAATACCGGGGAGCTGTTTTTT,CASSLRLNTGELFF
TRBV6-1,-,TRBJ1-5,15,TGTGCCAGCAGTGAAGTGGGGCAGGTCAATCAGCCCCAGCATTTT,CASSEVGQVNQPQHF
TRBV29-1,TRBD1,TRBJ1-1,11,TGCAGCGTCGACAGGGGCGCTGAAGCTTTCTTT,CSVDRGAEAFF
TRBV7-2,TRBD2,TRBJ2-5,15,TGTGCCAGCAGCACTCCCACCGGGACTAAAGAGACCCAGTACTTC,CASSTPTGTKETQYF
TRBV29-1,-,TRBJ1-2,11,TGCAGCGGACAGGTCAACTATGGCTACACCTTC,CSGQVNYGYTF
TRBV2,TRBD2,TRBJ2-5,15,TGTGCCAGCAGTGAAGCCGGGACTAGCGTAGAGACCCAGTACTTC,CASSEAGTSVETQYF
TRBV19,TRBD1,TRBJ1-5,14,TGTGCCAGTAGTCTACAGGGGGCTAAACAGCCCCAGCATTTT,CASSLQGAKQPQHF
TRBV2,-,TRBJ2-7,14,TGTGCCAGCAGAGTAACAGGAAAATCCTACGAGCAGTACTTC,CASRVTGKSYEQYF
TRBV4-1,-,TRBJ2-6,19,TGCGCCAGCACCCATACAAGGCAGGGCCTCAGCTCTGGGGCCAACGTCCTGACTTTC,CASTHTRQGLSSGANVLTF
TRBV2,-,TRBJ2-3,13,TGTGCCAGCAGTTTGAATCCAGCAGATACGCAGTATTTT,CASSLNPADTQYF
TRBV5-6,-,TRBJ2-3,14,TGTGCCAGCAGCTTGGCGGAGAACACAGATACGCAGTATTTT,CASSLAENTDTQYF
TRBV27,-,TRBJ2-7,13,TGTGCCAGCAGTTCAGGGGACGCCTACGAGCAGTACTTC,CASSSGDAYEQYF
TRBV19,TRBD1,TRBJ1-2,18,TGTGCCAGTAGTTCCCCCGGGACAGGACTCCTCCTAGGTTATGGCTACACCTTC,CASSSPGTGLLLGYGYTF
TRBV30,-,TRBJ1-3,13,TGTGCCTGGAGTACAGGGTCTGAAAACACCATATATTTT,CAWSTGSENTIYF
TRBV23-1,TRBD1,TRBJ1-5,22,TGCGCCAGCAGTCAATCGAAGACAAGCCCCAGGGGGCGAACTTATAGCAATCAGCCCCAGCATTTT,CASSQSKTSPRGRTYSNQPQHF
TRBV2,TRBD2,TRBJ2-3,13,TGTGCCAGCAGTGAACAGCGGGGAGATACGCAGTATTTT,CASSEQRGDTQYF
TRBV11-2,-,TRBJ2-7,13,TGTGCCAGCAGCTTGGTGCGATCTGGCGAGCAGTACTTC,CASSLVRSGEQYF
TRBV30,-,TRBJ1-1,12,TGTGCCTGGAGTGCTTGGACGGGGGGAGCTTTCTTT,CAWSAWTGGAFF
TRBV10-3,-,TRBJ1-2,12,TGTGCCAGCCGACAGCCTAACTATGGCTACACCTTC,CASRQPNYGYTF
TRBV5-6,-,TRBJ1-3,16,TGTGCCAGCAGCTTGCGCTCGAGGAGCTCTGGAAACACCATATATTTT,CASSLRSRSSGNTIYF
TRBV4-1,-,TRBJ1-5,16,TGCGCCAGCAGCCAAGATTCCCCCCGGTCAGGGCAGCCCCAGCATTTT,CASSQDSPRSGQPQHF